These 13 T cell receptor beta chains were sequenced from one sample in a study of T-cell reconstitution after alpha-beta-depleted transplantation in children (dated by TCRdb to 2015 to 2016). Preparation of the library involved PCR. Data came from an Illumina HiSeq 2500. TCR libraries were prepared with molecular barcoding, using unique molecular identifiers to normalize TCRbeta repertoire quantification. TCRdb trimmed the raw reads at Q25, called clones with MiXCR and kept productive beta chains. For every CDR3 protein sequence, its rows merge into one entry that carries the most common genes and DNA. The sample contains about 980,000 distinct CDR3 sequences, about 30% of them found a single time. Roughly 27% of the sample goes to the ten largest clones. Taken with the paper, the label for treatment or condition translates to: allogeneic hematopoietic cell transplantation with graft depleted of TCRalphabeta T cells and CD19 B cells.

This sample comprised PBMCs, mostly from graft donor cells, obtained 360 days after TCRalphabeta/CD19-depleted stem cell transplant. Every receptor here comes from a boy under two years old who had a stem cell transplant for SCID, so the T cells may come from the graft donor.

The chain has TRBV5-5 and TRBJ2-2, with 7 bases matching TRBD1. Germline V gene data show CDR1 as SGHKS and CDR2 as YYEKEE (reference sequence). V gave up 5 bases and J gave up 6 bases; unmatched junction bases: 7. The CDR3 totals 14 residues. CDR3 residues: CASRTGLSSGELFF. In nucleotides, the CDR3 is TGTGCCAGCAGGACAGGGCTTTCCTCCGGGGAGCTGTTTTTT.

This chain uses TRBV12-3 or TRBV12-4 with TRBJ2-3; maybe TRBD2 (6 bases). This CDR3 region has 12 residues. V shed 6 bases and J shed 13 bases, with 17 bases lying between them. CDR3 in DNA: TGTGCCAGCAGCCCTCGGGGGAATTGGGAGTATTTT. The encoded protein is CASSPRGNWEYF.

There are a few counts of this clonotype. The chain employs TRBV29-1 and TRBJ1-2, with D possibly TRBD1 on 5 matching bases. Germline V gene lookup returns CDR1 SQVTM and CDR2 ANQGSEA. The CDR3 is made up of 15 amino acids. The V end lost 0 bases, the J end lost 5 bases, and 16 bases lay between the germline ends. CDR3 residues: CSVEDWPGLAYGYTF. CDR3 nucleotides: TGCAGCGTTGAAGATTGGCCGGGACTGGCGTATGGCTACACCTTC.

This clonotype has just a few counts. This chain uses TRBV5-1 with TRBJ2-1; tentative D call: TRBD1 (7 bases). The CDR3 is 15 residues long. V was shortened by 5 bases and J by 7 bases, with 19 bases between the two germline ends. Germline CDR1 is SGHRS and CDR2 is YFSETQ. CDR3 in DNA: TGCGCCAGCAGTAATGGAGGGGGCACCGGGAATGAGCAGTTCTTC. Protein sequence: CASSNGGGTGNEQFF.

This clonotype was seen a few times. V and J are TRBV6-5 and TRBJ2-5; D is tentatively TRBD1 or TRBD2 (6 bases each). CDR1 is MNHEY and CDR2 is SVGAGI in the germline V gene. This CDR3 spans 15 amino acids. V was cut by 0 bases and J by 7 bases, with 15 bases left in between. Here the CDR3 DNA reads TGTGCCAGCAGTTACTCCCCGGGACAAGCGGGGACCCAGTACTTC. The encoded protein is CASSYSPGQAGTQYF.

The chain carries TRBV27 and TRBJ1-6; D might be TRBD1 (6 bases). V dropped 6 bases and J dropped 9 bases, with 15 bases sitting between them. Germline loops: CDR1 MNHEY, CDR2 SMNVEV (reference sequence). CDR3 length: 14 amino acids. The CDR3 DNA is TGTGCCAGCAGGGACCAGGGAGGGGGTTCACCCCTCCACTTT. As protein: CASRDQGGGSPLHF.

There are a few counts of this clonotype. The V call is TRBV5-1, the J call TRBJ2-5; D uncertain. The CDR3 has 16 amino acids. Deletions cut 1 base from V and 1 base from J, with 14 bases between. Germline V gives CDR1 SGHRS, CDR2 YFSETQ. The CDR3 is CASSLWPRGAQETQYF. CDR3 sequence (DNA): TGCGCCAGCAGCTTGTGGCCCCGAGGAGCCCAAGAGACCCAGTACTTC.

The chain employs TRBV20-1 and TRBJ1-1; tentatively, D is TRBD1 (5 bases). The CDR3 is made up of 14 amino acids. V was trimmed by 5 bases and J by 3 bases, leaving 16 bases between them. CDR1 is DFQATT and CDR2 is SNEGSKA in the germline V gene (reference sequence). CDR3: CSALVPGRDTEAFF. The CDR3 coding sequence is TGCAGTGCTCTAGTACCAGGGAGGGACACTGAAGCTTTCTTT.

V gene TRBV15 combines with J gene TRBJ1-1, with 8 bases lining up with TRBD1. This CDR3 has 14 residues. J lost 7 bases, V lost 0 bases, and 4 bases had no gene match. CDR1 and CDR2 from the germline V gene are LNHNV and YYDKDF (reference sequence). The CDR3 sequence is CATSRDRGPGEAFF. The CDR3 region has the DNA TGTGCCACCAGCAGAGACAGGGGGCCTGGTGAAGCTTTCTTT. The full variable domain, in which reference TRBV15 and TRBJ1-1 provide the parts outside the CDR3, is DAMVIQNPRYQVTQFGKPVTLSCSQTLNHNVMYWYQQKSSQAPKLLFHYYDKDFNNEADTPDNFQSRRPNTSFCFLDIRSPGLGDTAMYLCATSRDRGPGEAFFGQGTRLTVV.

This clonotype was picked up a small number of times. This chain connects TRBV6-5 to TRBJ2-4, with 8 bases matching TRBD1. Germline CDR1 is MNHEY and CDR2 is SVGAGI. CDR3 length equals 17 residues. J gave up 3 bases and V 4 bases, and 11 bases lay outside the gene matches. In nucleotides, the CDR3 is TGTGCCAGCAGTTCGGCCACGGGACAGGAAAACAAAAACATTCAGTACTTC. This sequence encodes CASSSATGQENKNIQYF.

V and J are TRBV12-3 or TRBV12-4 and TRBJ2-7; 8 nucleotides match TRBD2. Losses at the gene ends were 6 bases for V and 6 bases for J; bases not matched to a gene: 10. This CDR3 has 14 amino acids. The CDR3 DNA reads TGTGCCAGCAGCCTCGGGGGGGCCCCCGTCGAGCAGTACTTC. It is translated as CASSLGGAPVEQYF.

This clonotype was picked up a small number of times. The V and J genes are TRBV10-3 and TRBJ2-5, with a possible D match to TRBD1 (7 bases). The CDR3 totals 14 residues. V lost 5 bases, J lost 1 base, and 11 bases lay in between. CDR1 is ENHRY and CDR2 is SYGVKD in the germline V gene. The CDR3 loop reads CAISPGGGQETQYF. The CDR3 DNA is TGTGCCATCAGTCCAGGGGGAGGCCAAGAGACCCAGTACTTC.

This clonotype was seen a few times. The chain carries TRBV6-1 and TRBJ2-1; possible D gene TRBD2, 6 bases. This CDR3 comprises 15 residues. V dropped 6 bases and J dropped 4 bases, with 16 bases sitting between them. Germline V CDR1 and CDR2: MNHNS, SASEGT. CDR3 nucleotide sequence: TGTGCCAGCAGCCGGGGGTTCCGCTCGTACAATGAGCAGTTCTTC. It yields the protein CASSRGFRSYNEQFF.